Shown below are 27 T cell receptor beta chains from a single sample sequenced in a study of cytomegalovirus exposure and HLA in healthy donors listed by TCRdb under 2017. Library construction relied on the immunoSEQ multiplex PCR assay. A mixture of 60 forward primers for TCR Vbeta segments and 13 reverse primers for TCR Jbeta segments was used in the multiplex PCR. The immuneACCESS repertoire file appears here via TCRdb, limited to in-frame rearrangements. These files lack a portion of the clones; in checked studies, under half of the deficit traces to unresolved V genes, and the cause of the others is not known. The sample yields approximately 61,000 clones; 55% to 70% were counted once. Together, the top ten hold approximately 3% of the sample. Material: PBMCs. Receptor source: a woman aged 45-65 years in good health and CMV-seronegative.

The V gene is TRBV19, the J gene TRBJ1-2; D is unresolved. This CDR3 comprises 15 residues. Germline V gene data show CDR1 as LNHDA and CDR2 as SQIVND (reference sequence). The germline V and J ends were trimmed by 1 base and 4 bases, with 13 bases remaining between them. The DNA for the CDR3 is TGTGCCAGTAGTATAGTGGGCAGTGTAACCTATGGCTACACCTTC. The encoded protein is CASSIVGSVTYGYTF.

The rearrangement links TRBV29-1 to TRBJ2-3; 13 positions agree with TRBD2. Germline CDR1 reads SQVTM; CDR2 reads ANQGSEA. V lost 6 bases and J lost 4; bases outside the gene matches: 7. The CDR3 runs 15 residues. This CDR3 reads CSVWTSGRGSDTQYF. In DNA, the CDR3 is TGCAGCGTCTGGACTAGCGGGAGAGGGTCAGATACGCAGTATTTT.

This chain links TRBV7-2 with TRBJ1-2; the D is unclear. The germline gives CDR1 SGHTA, CDR2 FQGNSA. CDR3 size: 14 residues. V shed 2 bases and J shed 3 bases, with 10 bases lying between them. CDR3 in amino acids: CASSLSVTDYGYTF. CDR3 DNA: TGTGCCAGCAGCTTATCCGTTACGGACTATGGCTACACCTTC. Full variable domain (remainder filled in from reference TRBV7-2 and TRBJ1-2): GAGVSQSPSNKVTEKGKDVELRCDPISGHTALYWYRQSLGQGLEFLIYFQGNSAPDKSGLPSDRFSAERTGGSVSTLTIQRTQQEDSAVYLCASSLSVTDYGYTFGSGTRLTVV.

This clone has more than one count but fewer than ten. CDR3 in amino acids: CASSLFGTGNNEQFF. CDR3 coding DNA: TGCGCCAGCAGCTTGTTTGGGACAGGGAACAATGAGCAGTTCTTC. The chain joins TRBV5-1 to TRBJ2-1; TRBD1 agrees at 9 bases. The germline gives CDR1 SGHRS, CDR2 YFSETQ. The J segment lost 5 bases and the V segment lost 1 base, leaving 4 bases of the junction unmatched. The CDR3 totals 15 residues.

Worth noting for this clone: One junction end does not reproduce the germline sequence, and a read error may be involved. V is TRBV28 and J is TRBJ1-5; 9 bases match TRBD1. CDR1 and CDR2 (germline): MDHEN, SYDVKM. The CDR3 is made up of 12 amino acids. CDR3 loop: CAATGGNQPQHF. The CDR3 DNA sequence: TGCGCAGCGACAGGGGGTAATCAGCCCCAGCATTTT.

In its sample, this clone was seen once. The chain is built from TRBV6-4 and TRBJ1-2; 7 bases agree with TRBD1. The CDR3 sequence is 15 residues long. Germline V gives CDR1 MRHNA, CDR2 SNTAGT. Germline trimming cut 5 bases from V and 3 bases from J; bases unmatched to any gene: 9. The CDR3 here is CASSPFTGADYGYTF. In nucleotides, the CDR3 is TGTGCCAGCAGTCCCTTTACAGGGGCGGACTATGGCTACACCTTC.

The V call is TRBV7-3, the J call TRBJ2-2, with TRBD1 identical over 11 bases. Germline CDR1 and CDR2: SGHTA and FQGTGA. The CDR3 sequence is 16 residues long. With 5 bases clipped from V and 5 bases from J, the junction kept 7 bases outside the gene matches. CDR3 loop: CASSVSGTGGTGELFF. The CDR3 DNA reads TGTGCCAGCAGCGTCTCCGGGACAGGGGGGACCGGGGAGCTGTTTTTT.

J is TRBJ2-1 and V is TRBV4-1; possibly TRBD2 for D (6 bases). V lost 1 base and J lost 3, with 13 bases in between. Germline CDR1 reads MGHRA; CDR2 reads YSYEKL. This CDR3 comprises 16 residues. The CDR3 loop is CASSQGAGPIYNEQFF. CDR3 nucleotide sequence: TGCGCCAGCAGCCAAGGCGCGGGGCCGATCTACAATGAGCAGTTCTTC.

This clone appeared once. V usage is TRBV2 and J usage is TRBJ2-1; D is ambiguous. The germline V gene encodes CDR1 SNHLY and CDR2 FYNNEI. The V end lost 8 bases, the J end lost 9 bases, and 8 bases lay between the germline ends. The CDR3 loop spans 10 amino acids. This CDR3 is CASYSGEQFF. CDR3 sequence (DNA): TGTGCCAGCTATAGTGGTGAGCAGTTCTTC.

The sample holds one count of this clone. The chain uses TRBV27 and TRBJ2-2; 7 bases fit TRBD2. Trimming took 3 bases from V and 7 from J; bases not matched to a gene: 2. Germline CDR1 and CDR2: MNHEY and SMNVEV (reference sequence). This CDR3 spans 13 amino acids. The CDR3, as DNA: TGTGCCAGCAGTTTGGGGGAGGGCGGGGAGCTGTTTTTT. It encodes CASSLGEGGELFF.

V gene TRBV5-1 combines with J gene TRBJ2-5, with TRBD2 matching over 13 bases. J gave up 5 bases and V 4 bases, and 8 bases lay outside the gene matches. Per germline, CDR1 SGHRS and CDR2 YFSETQ. This CDR3 contains 16 residues. CDR3 bases: TGCGCCAGCAGCCCTCAACTAGCGGGAGGGCCGGAGACCCAGTACTTC. The encoded protein is CASSPQLAGGPETQYF.

V is TRBV30 and J is TRBJ1-2, with 10 bases identical to TRBD1. The CDR3 is made up of 14 amino acids. In germline, CDR1 is GTSNPN, CDR2 SVGIG (reference sequence). The V segment lost 3 bases and the J segment 4 bases; nucleotides outside the gene matches: 5. CDR3 sequence: CAWSGRDRGYGYTF. The CDR3 DNA sequence: TGTGCCTGGAGCGGGAGGGACAGGGGCTATGGCTACACCTTC.

The chain carries TRBV7-3 and TRBJ2-3; 9 nucleotides align to TRBD1. V was clipped by 5 bases and J by 3 bases; unmatched bases: 9. Looked up from germline, CDR1 is SGHTA and CDR2 is FQGTGA. The CDR3 contains 16 residues. For the CDR3, the DNA is TGTGCCAGCAGCCTATATCGGGGACAGGGAACAGATACGCAGTATTTT. This gives the protein CASSLYRGQGTDTQYF.

The chain links TRBV25-1 to TRBJ2-3; TRBD1 might be the D (6 bases). The germline gives CDR1 MGHDK, CDR2 SYGVNS. V was pared by 4 bases and J by 2 bases, with 7 bases between. The CDR3 extends over 13 amino acids. CDR3 amino acids: CASSGDNTDTQYF. The CDR3 DNA sequence: TGTGCCAGCAGTGGGGACAACACAGATACGCAGTATTTT. The full variable domain, its missing parts supplied by reference TRBV25-1 and TRBJ2-3, is EADIYQTPRYLVIGTGKKITLECSQTMGHDKMYWYQQDPGMELHLIHYSYGVNSTEKGDLSSESTVSRIRTEHFPLTLESARPSHTSQYLCASSGDNTDTQYFGPGTRLTVL.

There are a few counts of this clone. This rearrangement joins TRBV27 to TRBJ1-5; D is possibly TRBD1 (6 bases). The CDR3 runs 15 residues. Germline V CDR1 and CDR2: MNHEY, SMNVEV (reference sequence). V was trimmed by 4 bases and J by 7 bases, leaving 17 bases between them. CDR3 bases: TGTGCCAGCAGTTGGGGTGGAGGGGGGGCACAGCCCCAGCATTTT. It yields the protein CASSWGGGGAQPQHF.

In its sample, this clone was seen a few times. V gene TRBV19 combines with J gene TRBJ1-2; 10 bases map to TRBD1. This CDR3 is 17 amino acids long. CDR1 is LNHDA, CDR2 SQIVND, per germline (reference sequence). After removal of 3 bases from V and 6 bases from J, the junction contained 13 bases not matched to a gene. The CDR3 loop reads CASSILRRQGARNGYTF. The CDR3 DNA reads TGTGCCAGTAGTATTTTGAGAAGACAGGGGGCGCGTAATGGCTACACCTTC.

The V gene is TRBV5-6, the J gene TRBJ1-5, with D maybe TRBD1 (6 bases). The CDR3 runs to 14 residues. Germline V gives CDR1 SGHDT, CDR2 YYEEEE. Trimming took off 1 base at V and 7 bases at J, with 12 bases between the two ends. CDR3 nucleotides: TGTGCCAGCAGCTTGAAGGGGGTCGGGCAGCCCCAGCATTTT. Translated, it gives CASSLKGVGQPQHF.

The CDR3 loop is CAAGQVTNQPQHF. In DNA, the CDR3 is TGTGCCGCGGGACAGGTAACGAATCAGCCCCAGCATTTT. The V call is TRBV10-3, the J call TRBJ1-5; 8 positions agree with TRBD1. This CDR3 is 13 amino acids long. With 11 bases clipped from V and 4 bases from J, the junction kept 7 bases outside the gene matches. The V gene's germline CDR1 is ENHRY and CDR2 SYGVKD.

This clone was observed a handful of times. The J gene is TRBJ2-5, the V gene TRBV23-1; D is unclear. TRBV23-1 is annotated as an ORF whose role is uncertain. V was shortened by 1 base and J by 5 bases, with 29 bases between the two germline ends. This CDR3 spans 20 amino acids. The CDR3: CASSQLRLSRHNKTQETQYF. The CDR3 region has the DNA TGCGCCAGCAGTCAATTACGGTTGTCGCGGCACAATAAGACCCAGGAGACCCAGTACTTC.

J is TRBJ2-1 and V is TRBV2; D uncertain. The CDR3 totals 12 residues. V was trimmed by 0 bases and J by 9 bases, leaving 6 bases between them. Per the germline V gene, CDR1 is SNHLY and CDR2 is FYNNEI. CDR3 nucleotide sequence: TGTGCCAGCAGTGAAGCCGGCGGTGAGCAGTTCTTC. It is translated as CASSEAGGEQFF. Variable domain in full (rest from reference TRBV2 and TRBJ2-1): EPEVTQTPSHQVTQMGQEVILRCVPISNHLYFYWYRQILGQKVEFLVSFYNNEISEKSEIFDDQFSVERPDGSNFTLKIRSTKLEDSAMYFCASSEAGGEQFFGPGTRLTVL.

The rearrangement joins TRBV15 to TRBJ1-2; tentatively, D is TRBD1 (5 bases). Trimming left V 1 base short and J 7 bases short, with 7 bases between. Germline V CDR1 and CDR2: LNHNV, YYDKDF (reference sequence). The CDR3 length is 12 residues. In DNA form, the CDR3 reads TGTGCCACCAGCAGAGGGGGCACTGGCTACACCTTC. This gives the protein CATSRGGTGYTF. The full variable domain, completed using reference TRBV15 and TRBJ1-2, is DAMVIQNPRYQVTQFGKPVTLSCSQTLNHNVMYWYQQKSSQAPKLLFHYYDKDFNNEADTPDNFQSRRPNTSFCFLDIRSPGLGDTAMYLCATSRGGTGYTFGSGTRLTVV.

The chain links TRBV4-1 to TRBJ2-5, with 12 positions matching TRBD1. Germline lookup yields CDR1 MGHRA and CDR2 YSYEKL. The CDR3 consists of 19 residues. V was clipped by 5 bases and J by 5 bases; unmatched bases: 18. Written as DNA, the CDR3 is TGCGCCAGCAGCTCAGTATTCCGGGACAGGGGGCCCCTCGGGGAGACCCAGTACTTC. Its protein is CASSSVFRDRGPLGETQYF.

In this sample, this clone turned up once. The chain combines TRBV7-9 with TRBJ2-7; maybe TRBD1 (5 bases). This CDR3 contains 16 residues. The V gene's germline CDR1 is SEHNR and CDR2 FQNEAQ (reference sequence). Trimming pared 3 bases from V and 4 bases from J, leaving 19 bases between. As DNA, the CDR3 is TGTGCCAGCAGCTTTTCCCACCACCTCCAGGGATACGAGCAGTACTTC. Translating it yields CASSFSHHLQGYEQYF. Using reference TRBV7-9 and TRBJ2-7 for the parts outside the CDR3, the full variable domain is DTGVSQNPRHKITKRGQNVTFRCDPISEHNRLYWYRQTLGQGPEFLTYFQNEAQLEKSRLLSDRFSAERPKGSFSTLEIQRTEQGDSAMYLCASSFSHHLQGYEQYFGPGTRLTVT.

V is TRBV15 and J is TRBJ2-5; the match to TRBD1 covers 7 bases. Germline V gene data show CDR1 as LNHNV and CDR2 as YYDKDF (reference sequence). The junction had 3 bases not matched to a gene; V was cut back by 0 bases and J by 2 bases. The CDR3 length is 15 residues. CDR3 protein: CATSREQGVQETQYF. In nucleotides, the CDR3 is TGTGCCACCAGCAGAGAGCAGGGGGTTCAAGAGACCCAGTACTTC.

V is TRBV6-6 and J is TRBJ2-7; D may be TRBD1 (6 bases). This CDR3 has 14 amino acids. CDR1 and CDR2 from the germline V gene are MNHNY and SVGAGI (reference sequence). Trimming shortened V by 2 bases and J by 6 bases, and 14 bases separated the two germline ends. The CDR3 sequence is CASSYTGPASEQYF. The CDR3 DNA is TGTGCCAGCAGTTACACAGGGCCGGCTTCCGAGCAGTACTTC.

The rearrangement links TRBV5-1 to TRBJ1-1; D call uncertain. CDR1 and CDR2 from the germline V gene are SGHRS and YFSETQ. V dropped 6 bases and J dropped 1 base, with 16 bases sitting between them. The CDR3 is 15 amino acids. CDR3 in amino acids: CASTQPGLGNTEAFF. Written as DNA, the CDR3 is TGCGCCAGCACCCAGCCCGGACTCGGGAACACTGAAGCTTTCTTT.

V is TRBV25-1 and J is TRBJ1-2, with D uncertain. The CDR3 extends over 13 amino acids. V lost 0 bases to trimming and J lost 6 bases, with 8 bases between them. Germline lookup yields CDR1 MGHDK and CDR2 SYGVNS. CDR3 nucleotides: TGTGCCAGCAGTGAATATGTAGAGCATGGCTACACCTTC. It specifies CASSEYVEHGYTF.